The clone carrying this T cell receptor (beta chain) came up many times. These data belong to a study of blood T cell repertoires in COVID-19. Whole-study context: The cDNA or gDNA used as material had been derived from T cells, B-cell-depleted T cells, or PBMCs.

This CDR3 is 15 amino acids long. Germline V lookup: CDR1 LGHNA, CDR2 YNFKEQ. Between the trimmed V and J ends, which lost 2 bases and 2 bases, there was a span of 9 bases. Authors' methods: Counts of nucleated cells, estimated from reference gene primer amplification, were obtained. Assay: immunoSEQ multiplex PCR; the TCRdb copy retains only in-frame clones and omits some. From that table come the V and J calls and clone size; the DNA was used to work out D and trimming. The sample consists of about 160,000 clones, 80% of them appearing once. In Cohort 3, a recovered donor had either two negative PCRs, clearance, or symptom resolution.

This clonotype was obtained from a woman aged 60-75 years who had recovered from COVID-19. Input material: PBMCs or T cells enriched from blood (not recorded which). The V and J genes are TRBV4-2 and TRBJ2-2; D is possibly TRBD1 (5 bases). The DNA for the CDR3 is TGTGCCAGCAGCCAACCGACAGTAAACACCGGGGAGCTGTTTTTT. Encoded protein: CASSQPTVNTGELFF.